Following are 25 T cell receptor beta chains from one sample sequenced in a study of blood T cell repertoires in COVID-19. Some clones are missing from TCRdb's copy, which holds only in-frame ones; the method was immunoSEQ multiplex PCR. The table lists about 120,000 clones, around 91% of them singletons. Sequencing input: peripheral blood. Receptors were obtained from a woman aged 55 to 70 with COVID-19, enrolled during active disease.

About this clone itself: The same CDR3 is also encoded by other DNA sequences in this sample. The chain is built from TRBV12-3 or TRBV12-4 and TRBJ2-3; 9 positions match TRBD1. Trimming removed 8 bases from V and 1 base from J; junction bases left unmatched: 1. The CDR3 consists of 13 residues. CDR3 sequence: CASRTGGTDTQYF. The CDR3 DNA follows: TGTGCCAGCCGGACAGGGGGCACAGATACGCAGTATTTT.

The chain is built from TRBV6-6 and TRBJ2-7, with D perhaps matching TRBD1 (6 bases). The ends were cut back, 6 bases at V and 5 bases at J, with 20 bases in the middle. CDR3 size: 15 residues. CDR1 and CDR2 (germline): MNHNY, SVGAGI (reference sequence). CDR3 residues: CASSPPRDMVNEQYF. The CDR3 nucleotides read TGTGCCAGCAGCCCGCCCCGGGACATGGTAAACGAGCAGTACTTC.

V usage is TRBV18 and J usage is TRBJ1-2; 7 bases line up with TRBD1. The germline CDR1 and CDR2 sequences are KGHSH and LQKENI. V was clipped by 3 bases and J by 4 bases; unmatched bases: 11. This CDR3 is 16 amino acids long. The CDR3 reads CASSPDSQGGIYGYTF. The DNA for the CDR3 is TGTGCCAGCTCACCGGATTCCCAGGGGGGCATCTATGGCTACACCTTC.

The genes are TRBV6-5 and TRBJ1-6; possible D gene TRBD1, 6 bases. CDR3 length equals 14 residues. From germline, CDR1 is MNHEY and CDR2 SVGAGI. Trimming pared 6 bases from V and 7 bases from J, leaving 13 bases between. The CDR3 region is CASRMDRSNSPLHF. In DNA form, the CDR3 reads TGTGCCAGCAGGATGGACAGATCAAATTCACCCCTCCACTTT.

DNA of the CDR3: TGCGCCAGCAGCACAGGACAGGGTGGCTATGGCTACACCTTC. The encoded protein is CASSTGQGGYGYTF. J is TRBJ1-2 and V is TRBV5-1, with 8 bases that match TRBD1. The germline V gene encodes CDR1 SGHRS and CDR2 YFSETQ. V dropped 4 bases and J dropped 4; count of bases not matched to a gene: 6. This CDR3 contains 14 residues.

This CDR3 is CASSRTGLLVDFRNSGNTIYF. DNA of the CDR3: TGTGCCAGCTCACGGACAGGGTTGCTTGTGGACTTTCGAAACTCTGGAAACACCATATATTTT. The chain couples TRBV18 to TRBJ1-3, with 8 bases identical to TRBD1. The CDR3 sequence is 21 residues long. Trimming at V came to 4 bases and at J to 0 bases, leaving 20 bases not matched to a gene. The germline V gene has CDR1 KGHSH and CDR2 LQKENI.

The CDR3 loop reads CASSFGLGGANVLTF. The CDR3 region has the DNA TGTGCCAGCAGCTTCGGACTAGGCGGGGCCAACGTCCTGACTTTC. This rearrangement joins TRBV5-6 to TRBJ2-6; 7 bases align to TRBD2. The CDR3 spans 15 residues. Germline CDR1 SGHDT, CDR2 YYEEEE. V lost 2 bases to trimming and J lost 4 bases; unmatched junction nucleotides: 3.

This chain uses TRBV6-1 with TRBJ2-4; 7 bases are a match to TRBD1. Per germline, CDR1 MNHNS and CDR2 SASEGT. After removal of 2 bases from V and 8 bases from J, the junction contained 9 bases not matched to a gene. The CDR3 length is 15 residues. The CDR3 DNA reads as TGTGCCAGCAGTGAACTGAGACAGGGTGGGGACATTCAGTACTTC. Amino acids: CASSELRQGGDIQYF.

V and J are TRBV28 and TRBJ1-2; D gene uncertain. The germline V and J ends were trimmed by 6 bases and 5 bases, with 13 bases remaining between them. The germline gives CDR1 MDHEN, CDR2 SYDVKM. The length of the CDR3 is 13 residues. CDR3 sequence reads: CASRQGGGYGYTF. In DNA, the CDR3 is TGTGCCAGCAGACAAGGAGGAGGGTATGGCTACACCTTC.

The chain uses TRBV27 and TRBJ1-5; TRBD1 agrees at 8 bases. The germline V gene has CDR1 MNHEY and CDR2 SMNVEV (reference sequence). With 6 bases clipped from V and 2 bases from J, the junction kept 6 bases outside the gene matches. The CDR3 runs 15 residues. CDR3 in DNA: TGTGCCAGCAGGAAGTTGACAGGGGGCAATCAGCCCCAGCATTTT. This sequence encodes CASRKLTGGNQPQHF.

The V gene is TRBV5-1, the J gene TRBJ1-3; D is ambiguous. The CDR3 is made up of 16 amino acids. The ends were cut back, 0 bases at V and 0 bases at J, with 10 bases in the middle. Germline V gene lookup returns CDR1 SGHRS and CDR2 YFSETQ. The CDR3 protein is CASSLGYTLSGNTIYF. The CDR3 region has the DNA TGCGCCAGCAGCTTGGGCTATACCCTCTCTGGAAACACCATATATTTT.

The rearrangement links TRBV7-2 to TRBJ2-2, with 7 positions matching TRBD2. The CDR3 runs to 16 residues. Germline assignment: CDR1 SGHTA and CDR2 FQGNSA. After removal of 3 bases from V and 2 bases from J, the junction contained 6 bases not matched to a gene. The CDR3 protein is CASSLAQRGNTGELFF. CDR3 nucleotides: TGTGCCAGCAGCTTGGCACAGCGGGGAAACACCGGGGAGCTGTTTTTT.

As for this clone: The junction departs from the called germline gene at one end, perhaps through a read error. This chain links TRBV7-7 with TRBJ2-5, with 8 bases identical to TRBD2. CDR3 size: 15 residues. Germline assignment: CDR1 SSHAT and CDR2 FNYEAQ (reference sequence). The CDR3 coding sequence is TGTGCTAGCACCCCGGGGACTAGGGGAGAGGAGACCCAGTACTTC. Protein product: CASTPGTRGEETQYF.

In its sample, this clone was seen a few times. This chain links TRBV7-9 with TRBJ2-2; the D gene is possibly TRBD2 (6 bases). V was pared by 5 bases and J by 5 bases, with 9 bases between. Germline V gene sequence: CDR1 SEHNR, CDR2 FQNEAQ (reference sequence). The CDR3 sequence is 13 residues long. CDR3 loop: CASSGLLTGELFF. CDR3 in DNA: TGTGCCAGCAGCGGACTACTTACCGGGGAGCTGTTTTTT.

This chain connects TRBV9 to TRBJ2-6, with D uncertain. CDR3 size: 15 residues. Germline V gives CDR1 SGDLS, CDR2 YYNGEE. Trimming left V 3 bases short and J 4 bases short, with 11 bases between. CDR3 DNA sequence: TGTGCCAGCAGCGCGACTTTTATAGGGGCCAACGTCCTGACTTTC. Translated: CASSATFIGANVLTF.

The chain is built from TRBV29-1 and TRBJ2-5; 10 nucleotides match TRBD1. The CDR3 spans 13 residues. Germline loops: CDR1 SQVTM, CDR2 ANQGSEA. V was clipped by 4 bases and J by 1 base; unmatched bases: 0. The CDR3 nucleotides are TGCAGCGTTGGGGACAGGGGCCAAGAGACCCAGTACTTC. Translation: CSVGDRGQETQYF.

The J gene is TRBJ2-2, the V gene TRBV18; a possible D gene is TRBD2 (7 bases). The length of the CDR3 is 16 residues. In germline, CDR1 is KGHSH, CDR2 LQKENI. Between the trimmed V and J ends, which lost 4 bases and 4 bases, there was a span of 16 bases. As DNA, the CDR3 is TGTGCCAGCTCACGCGCTACCGGGGGGCCCACCGGGGAGCTGTTTTTT. Amino acids: CASSRATGGPTGELFF.

This chain links TRBV11-2 with TRBJ2-7; D remains unclear. Deletions cut 1 base from V and 3 bases from J, with 13 bases between. This CDR3 contains 15 residues. CDR1 is SGHAT and CDR2 is FQNNGV in the germline V gene. As DNA, the CDR3 is TGTGCCAGCAGCTTAGGAGGTTCCCGATTCTACGAGCAGTACTTC. This sequence encodes CASSLGGSRFYEQYF.

V usage is TRBV7-2 and J usage is TRBJ1-5; D is ambiguous. Germline values: CDR1 SGHTA, CDR2 FQGNSA. Trimming removed 2 bases from V and 3 bases from J, with 11 bases in between. The CDR3 is made up of 15 amino acids. CDR3 bases: TGTGCCAGCAGCTTAACGGCGGCAGCCAATCAGCCCCAGCATTTT. Translation gives CASSLTAAANQPQHF.

The chain combines TRBV20-1 with TRBJ1-2; D perhaps matches TRBD1 (6 bases). The V and J ends lost 3 bases and 14 bases respectively, with 22 bases between them. The germline gives CDR1 DFQATT, CDR2 SNEGSKA (reference sequence). This CDR3 spans 13 amino acids. In DNA, the CDR3 is TGCAGTGCTAGTTTGAGGACAGCCCTCTTCGAGACCTTC. Amino acids: CSASLRTALFETF.

The chain joins TRBV6-5 to TRBJ2-5; TRBD2 matches at 11 bases. The CDR3 is made up of 14 amino acids. The V segment lost 5 bases and the J segment 4 bases; nucleotides outside the gene matches: 3. CDR1 MNHEY and CDR2 SVGAGI come from the germline V gene. CDR3 bases: TGTGCCAGCAGTCGACTAGCGGGGCTAGAGACCCAGTACTTC. This translates into CASSRLAGLETQYF.

V is TRBV18 and J is TRBJ2-1, with D possibly matching TRBD1 (6 bases). CDR1 KGHSH and CDR2 LQKENI come from the germline V gene. Trimming pared 3 bases from V and 8 bases from J, leaving 20 bases between. This CDR3 region has 16 residues. The chain's CDR3 is CASSPNQQGPSHEQFF. The DNA of the CDR3 is TGTGCCAGCTCACCCAACCAACAGGGACCCTCCCATGAGCAGTTCTTC.

The rearrangement joins TRBV19 to TRBJ1-2; a weak D match, TRBD1 (6 bases). From germline, CDR1 is LNHDA and CDR2 SQIVND (reference sequence). CDR3 length equals 13 residues. V gave up 7 bases and J gave up 5 bases, with 14 bases separating them. The CDR3 spells CASKGGPYYGYTF. The CDR3 coding sequence is TGTGCCAGTAAGGGGGGGCCATATTATGGCTACACCTTC.

This clone appeared a single time. The chain has TRBV7-9 and TRBJ2-1, with D unclear. Germline CDR1 and CDR2: SEHNR and FQNEAQ (reference sequence). Between the trimmed V and J ends, which lost 3 bases and 0 bases, there was a span of 12 bases. The CDR3 covers 16 residues. CDR3 protein: CASSFPRSGSYNEQFF. The CDR3, as DNA: TGTGCCAGCAGCTTCCCTAGATCCGGCTCCTACAATGAGCAGTTCTTC. Supplemented by reference TRBV7-9 and TRBJ2-1, the full variable domain reads DTGVSQNPRHKITKRGQNVTFRCDPISEHNRLYWYRQTLGQGPEFLTYFQNEAQLEKSRLLSDRFSAERPKGSFSTLEIQRTEQGDSAMYLCASSFPRSGSYNEQFFGPGTRLTVL.

The CDR3 here is CASKNGQGHDFEAFF. The CDR3 nucleotides read TGTGCCAGCAAAAATGGGCAGGGACACGACTTTGAAGCTTTCTTT. The rearrangement uses TRBV27 and TRBJ1-1; a weak D match, TRBD1 (6 bases). This CDR3 contains 15 residues. With 7 bases removed from V and 7 bases from J, the gap between germline ends came to 22 bases. The V gene's germline CDR1 is MNHEY and CDR2 SMNVEV (reference sequence).